This T cell receptor (beta chain) was sequenced during a study of read filtering for tumor transcriptome and immune sequencing. In the study overall: Transcriptome libraries were built from DNase-treated RNA.

From approximately 400 ng of RNA, a library with molecular barcoded alpha/delta and beta/gamma adaptors was made. TCRdb called the reads again in MiXCR, with one record for every CDR3 protein. The top ten clones hold under 55% of a sample with about 57,000 distinct CDR3 sequences, more than 11% of them seen once. This clonotype was observed at least ten times. This CDR3 spans 15 amino acids. CDR1 is DFQATT and CDR2 is SNEGSKA in the germline V gene (reference sequence). Between the trimmed V and J ends, which lost 3 bases and 0 bases, there was a span of 12 bases. The source is a donor at least 40 years old with multiple myeloma. This chain joins TRBV20-1 and TRBJ1-5; D remains unclear. The sequencing input was a population of CD138-negative cells sorted from bone marrow. CDR3: CSARGDSYSNQPQHF. The CDR3 DNA reads TGCAGTGCTAGGGGAGACTCGTATAGCAATCAGCCCCAGCATTTT.